A selection of T cell receptor beta chains follows, all from one sample in a study of shared clonotypes between healthy human individuals. Here immunoSEQ multiplex PCR was the method, and the copy in TCRdb shows in-frame clones only, minus some. The table includes around 2.3 million clones, around 95% detected once. Sequenced input: naive CD4+ T cells sorted from blood. The receptors were sampled from a man younger than 35 in good health. CDR3s include the opening cysteine and the closing phenylalanine or tryptophan. The D gene is left open where the match is weak. Clone sizes are given selectively: once, few, many, or a class where the clone is expanded.

18	TRBV4-1	NA	TRBD1	TRBJ1-5	TGCGCCAGCAGCCAAACCTCCGTCAGGGGGGCGGAAAGTCAGCCCCAGCATTTT	CASSQTSVRGAESQPQHF
15	TRBV5-1	NA	TRBD1	TRBJ2-1	TGCGCCAGCAGCTCAACAGGGGGCTCTGGGATCGAGCAGTTCTTC	CASSSTGGSGIEQFF
16	TRBV5-1	few	NA	TRBJ1-6	TGCGCCAGCAGCTTGGGAGGGGCGGACTATAATTCACCCCTCCACTTT	CASSLGGADYNSPLHF
15	TRBV5-1	NA	TRBD1	TRBJ1-2	TGCGCCAGCAGCTTGGCGGGACAGGGAGTCGGCGGCTACACCTTC	CASSLAGQGVGGYTF
13	TRBV7-3	NA	NA	TRBJ2-2	TGTGCCAGCAGCTCATGGGAGACCGGGGAGCTGTTTTTT	CASSSWETGELFF
14	TRBV28	NA	NA	TRBJ1-5	TGTGCCAGCTCTGTACCGGGACTCAATCAGCCCCAGCATTTT	CASSVPGLNQPQHF
14	TRBV6-5	NA	NA	TRBJ1-1	TGTGCCAGCACCAACGCCAGAGGGAACACTGAAGCTTTCTTT	CASTNARGNTEAFF
12	TRBV29-1	NA	NA	TRBJ2-1	TGCAGCGGGGGGGACTCCTACAATGAGCAGTTCTTC	CSGGDSYNEQFF
16	TRBV4-3	once	NA	TRBJ1-1	TGCGCCAGCAGCCAAGACCAGTGGCAGGGAGGCACTGAAGCTTTCTTT	CASSQDQWQGGTEAFF
17	TRBV27	NA	TRBD2	TRBJ2-7	TGTGCCAGTAGCACTCGGCTAGCGGGGGGGCCCCCCTACGAGCAGTACTTC	CASSTRLAGGPPYEQYF
15	TRBV7-2	NA	NA	TRBJ2-7	TGTGCCAGCAGTCTCGGGACGGTAGTCCCCTACGAGCAGTACTTC	CASSLGTVVPYEQYF
14	TRBV30	NA	TRBD1	TRBJ1-4	TGTGCCTGGAGTCTACAGGGGGCTAATGAAAAACTGTTTTTT	CAWSLQGANEKLFF
12	TRBV7-9	few	NA	TRBJ1-5	TGTGCCAGCAGCTTACAGGGCCAGCCCCAGCATTTT	CASSLQGQPQHF
14	TRBV5-1	NA	NA	TRBJ1-2	TGCGCCAGCAGCTTGTCAGACAAGTCCTATGGCTACACCTTC	CASSLSDKSYGYTF
11	TRBV20-1	NA	NA	TRBJ1-1	TGCAGGGGGGGGCGGAACACTGAAGCTTTCTTT	CRGGRNTEAFF
13	TRBV6-1	NA	NA	TRBJ2-5	TGTGCCAGCAGTGAATTAACAGTAGAGACCCAGTACTTC	CASSELTVETQYF
15	TRBV18	NA	TRBD2	TRBJ2-7	TGTGCCAGCTCACCAACTAGCGGGAAAATGGGAGAGCAGTACTTC	CASSPTSGKMGEQYF
14	TRBV27	NA	NA	TRBJ1-5	TGTGCCAGCAGTTTTGGGTCGGGCAATCAGCCCCAGCATTTT	CASSFGSGNQPQHF
15	TRBV5-6	NA	NA	TRBJ1-1	TGTGCCAGCAGCTTGCGGGAACGGATGAACACTGAAGCTTTCTTT	CASSLRERMNTEAFF
13	TRBV5-1	NA	NA	TRBJ2-7	TGCGCCAGCCGACAGGCCAGCTCCTACGAGCAGTACTTC	CASRQASSYEQYF